This T cell receptor beta chain was identified during a study of T-cell reconstitution after alpha-beta-depleted transplantation in children. This clonotype was counted at least ten times. The antigen remains unidentified. Unique molecular identifiers were incorporated during preparation of the TCRbeta library. One entry per CDR3 protein results from TCRdb running MiXCR on the PCR reads. The data contain about 300,000 distinct CDR3 sequences, roughly 9.1% of them singletons. In germline, CDR1 is DFQATT, CDR2 SNEGSKA (reference sequence). CDR3 length equals 14 residues. V lost 0 bases and J 5 bases, leaving 13 bases between the germline ends. Study-wide findings and caveats: Reportedly, only several hundred clones from non-depleted graft cells drove alpha-beta T-cell counts at about two months. One year after transplant, T-cell counts and diversity came mostly from newly produced T cells. The origin of high day-60 TCRbeta diversity in some patients lay in surviving recipient T cells and thymic progenitors.

The TCR comes from a boy under two years old with acute myeloid leukemia, due to receive a stem cell transplant. The V gene is TRBV20-1, the J gene TRBJ2-5; a possible D gene is TRBD2 (5 bases). The specimen comprised PBMCs, sampled before TCRalphabeta/CD19-depleted stem cell transplant. CDR3 sequence: CSARDLPSMETQYF. CDR3 nucleotides: TGCAGTGCTAGAGATCTCCCTAGCATGGAGACCCAGTACTTC.